This is a list of T cell receptor beta chains from one sample in a study of technical replicates of blood from a few donors. Sequencing used immunoSEQ multiplex PCR; TCRdb keeps in-frame clones, though not all of them. The table shows tens of thousands of clones, with around 95% occurring only once. Material for sequencing was T cells isolated from PBMCs. The receptor set was obtained from a human donor in good health. CDR3s include the opening cysteine and the closing phenylalanine or tryptophan. The order of the fields is clone size, D gene, V gene, J gene, CDR3 protein, CDR3 DNA. A D gene is named only where the DNA matches it firmly. Only some rows state a clone size, as once, few, many or a class for expanded clones.

abundance: once; d_gene: TRBD2; v_gene: TRBV10-2; j_gene: TRBJ2-1; CDR3aa: CAGRQRETDEQFF; CDR3nt: TGCGCAGGCCGCCAGCGGGAGACAGATGAGCAGTTCTTC
abundance: NA; d_gene: TRBD2; v_gene: TRBV2; j_gene: TRBJ2-7; CDR3aa: CASSVSRGRSDEQYF; CDR3nt: TGTGCCAGCAGTGTGTCGCGCGGGAGATCGGACGAGCAGTACTTC
abundance: once; d_gene: TRBD1; v_gene: TRBV27; j_gene: TRBJ2-7; CDR3aa: CASSFSRGNEQYF; CDR3nt: TGTGCCAGCAGTTTCTCCAGGGGGAACGAGCAGTACTTC
abundance: NA; d_gene: NA; v_gene: TRBV29-1; j_gene: TRBJ2-3; CDR3aa: CSVGRRDSTDTQYF; CDR3nt: TGCAGCGTTGGAAGGAGGGACAGCACAGATACGCAGTATTTT
abundance: NA; d_gene: TRBD2; v_gene: TRBV11-3; j_gene: TRBJ2-7; CDR3aa: CASSLVRAGGYEQYF; CDR3nt: TGTGCCAGCAGCTTAGTTCGGGCGGGAGGCTACGAGCAGTACTTC
abundance: NA; d_gene: NA; v_gene: TRBV11-3; j_gene: TRBJ2-2; CDR3aa: CASSSRLVSTGELFF; CDR3nt: TGTGCCAGCAGCTCAAGACTAGTATCTACCGGGGAGCTGTTTTTT
abundance: NA; d_gene: TRBD2; v_gene: TRBV19; j_gene: TRBJ2-1; CDR3aa: CASSSGSYNEQFF; CDR3nt: TGTGCCAGTAGTAGCGGGAGTTACAATGAGCAGTTCTTC
abundance: NA; d_gene: NA; v_gene: TRBV19; j_gene: TRBJ2-7; CDR3aa: CASSTGGGVYEQYF; CDR3nt: TGTGCCAGCAGCACAGGGGGGGGCGTTTACGAGCAGTACTTC
abundance: NA; d_gene: NA; v_gene: TRBV19; j_gene: TRBJ2-1; CDR3aa: CASSIGEAGYNEQFF; CDR3nt: TGTGCCAGTAGTATAGGGGAAGCGGGTTACAATGAGCAGTTCTTC
abundance: NA; d_gene: TRBD1; v_gene: TRBV28; j_gene: TRBJ1-4; CDR3aa: CASSLSQGATEKLFF; CDR3nt: TGTGCCAGCAGCCTTTCCCAGGGGGCTACTGAAAAACTGTTTTTT
abundance: NA; d_gene: NA; v_gene: TRBV5-6; j_gene: TRBJ2-1; CDR3aa: CASSPGPLANEQFF; CDR3nt: TGTGCCAGCAGCCCCGGACCCCTAGCGAATGAGCAGTTCTTC
abundance: NA; d_gene: NA; v_gene: TRBV25-1; j_gene: TRBJ2-5; CDR3aa: CASAPGTQYF; CDR3nt: TGTGCCAGTGCCCCGGGGACCCAGTACTTC
abundance: once; d_gene: TRBD1; v_gene: TRBV6-1; j_gene: TRBJ1-2; CDR3aa: CASSEGGQPYGYTF; CDR3nt: TGTGCCAGCAGTGAAGGGGGACAGCCCTATGGCTACACCTTC
abundance: NA; d_gene: TRBD2; v_gene: TRBV5-4; j_gene: TRBJ2-1; CDR3aa: CASSLAGGGNEQFF; CDR3nt: TGTGCCAGCAGCTTAGCGGGAGGTGGAAATGAGCAGTTCTTC
abundance: NA; d_gene: TRBD1; v_gene: TRBV7-3; j_gene: TRBJ2-1; CDR3aa: CASSLKGDRVSNEQFF; CDR3nt: TGTGCCAGCAGCTTAAAAGGGGACAGGGTAAGCAATGAGCAGTTCTTC